This TCR beta chain was retrieved from a study of T cells in Graves' hyperthyroidism and ophthalmopathy. CDR3 size: 17 residues. The germline V and J ends were trimmed by 4 bases and 4 bases, with 21 bases remaining between them. Germline V gene sequence: CDR1 SGHAT, CDR2 FQNNGV. Participants, patients aged 18 to 65, had newly diagnosed hyperthyroidism with a duration under 2 months. Patients were excluded because of uncontrolled infection, other autoimmune disease, pregnancy or lactation. Study-level results: The authors' 13 V-J model separated ophthalmopathy from stable hyperthyroidism. Most thyroid clonotypes that were expanded above 0.001 also turned up in blood.

RNA transcripts gave rise to amplified TCR beta CDR3 regions. With the HTBI primer set, the TCR CDR3 went through a first round of RT-PCR. TCRdb redid the calling of the multiplex PCR reads with MiXCR, one entry per CDR3 protein. This sample carries around 300,000 distinct CDR3 sequences, approximately 15% of them seen once, and the ten largest clones take 20% to 25%. Notes on this clonotype: Its specificity is unknown.

The material sequenced was blood. The TCR originated in a woman under 40 with Graves' hyperthyroidism. V gene TRBV11-2 combines with J gene TRBJ2-3; D uncertain. CDR3 protein: CASSSTATRNPADTQYF. Written as DNA, the CDR3 is TGTGCCAGCAGCTCAACCGCCACACGGAACCCAGCAGATACGCAGTATTTT.